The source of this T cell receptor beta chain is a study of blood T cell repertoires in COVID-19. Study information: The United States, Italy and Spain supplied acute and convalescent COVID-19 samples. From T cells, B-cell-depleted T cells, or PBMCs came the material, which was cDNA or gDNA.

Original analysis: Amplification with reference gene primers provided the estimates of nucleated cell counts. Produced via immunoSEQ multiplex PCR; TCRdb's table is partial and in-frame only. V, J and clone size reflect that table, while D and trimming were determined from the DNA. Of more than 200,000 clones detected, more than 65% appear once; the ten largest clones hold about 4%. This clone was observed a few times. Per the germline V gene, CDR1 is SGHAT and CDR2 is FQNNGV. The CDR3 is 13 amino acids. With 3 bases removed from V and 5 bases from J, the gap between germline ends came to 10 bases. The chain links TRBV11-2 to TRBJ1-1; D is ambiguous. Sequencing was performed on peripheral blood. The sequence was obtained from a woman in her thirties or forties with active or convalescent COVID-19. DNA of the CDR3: TGTGCCAGCAGCTTGCAGCGGGGAACTGAAGCTTTCTTT. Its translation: CASSLQRGTEAFF.